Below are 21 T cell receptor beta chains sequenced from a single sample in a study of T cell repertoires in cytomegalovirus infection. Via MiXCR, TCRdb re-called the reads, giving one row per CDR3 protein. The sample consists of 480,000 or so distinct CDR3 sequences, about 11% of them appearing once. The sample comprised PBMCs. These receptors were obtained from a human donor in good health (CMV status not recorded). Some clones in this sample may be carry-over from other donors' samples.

The CDR3 spells CAWRGTLFHTEAFF. CDR3 in DNA: TGTGCCTGGAGGGGGACCTTGTTCCACACTGAAGCTTTCTTT. V is TRBV30 and J is TRBJ1-1; TRBD1 might be the D (5 bases). The V end lost 3 bases, the J end lost 3 bases, and 14 bases lay between the germline ends. The CDR3 length is 14 residues. Germline values: CDR1 GTSNPN, CDR2 SVGIG (reference sequence). The variable domain in full, completed from reference TRBV30 and TRBJ1-1, reads SQTIHQWPATLVQPVGSPLSLECTVEGTSNPNLYWYRQAAGRGLQLLFYSVGIGQISSEVPQNLSASRPQDRQFILSSKKLLLSDSGFYLCAWRGTLFHTEAFFGQGTRLTVV.

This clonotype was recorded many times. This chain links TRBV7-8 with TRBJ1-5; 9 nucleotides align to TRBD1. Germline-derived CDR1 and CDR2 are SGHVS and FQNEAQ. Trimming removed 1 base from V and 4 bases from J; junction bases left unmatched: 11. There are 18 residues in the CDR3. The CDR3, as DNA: TGTGCCAGCAGCTTAGATAAGAAAGGCGGACAGGGGAATCAGCCCCAGCATTTT. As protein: CASSLDKKGGQGNQPQHF.

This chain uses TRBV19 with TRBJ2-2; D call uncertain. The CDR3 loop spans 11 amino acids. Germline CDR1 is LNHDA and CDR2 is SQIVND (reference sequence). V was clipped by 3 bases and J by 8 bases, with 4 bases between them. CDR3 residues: CASSMYGELFF. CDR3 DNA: TGTGCCAGTAGTATGTATGGGGAGCTGTTTTTT.

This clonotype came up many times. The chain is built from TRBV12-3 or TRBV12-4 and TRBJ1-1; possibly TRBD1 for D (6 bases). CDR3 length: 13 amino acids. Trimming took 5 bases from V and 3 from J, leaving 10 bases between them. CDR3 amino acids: CASSPGQYTEAFF. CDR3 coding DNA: TGTGCCAGCAGTCCCGGACAGTACACTGAAGCTTTCTTT.

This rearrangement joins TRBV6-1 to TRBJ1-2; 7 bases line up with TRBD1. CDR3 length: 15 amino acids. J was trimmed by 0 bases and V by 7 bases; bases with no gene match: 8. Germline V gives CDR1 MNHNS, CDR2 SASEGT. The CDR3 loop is CASTPGGGTNYGYTF. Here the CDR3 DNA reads TGTGCCAGCACTCCAGGGGGGGGTACTAACTATGGCTACACCTTC.

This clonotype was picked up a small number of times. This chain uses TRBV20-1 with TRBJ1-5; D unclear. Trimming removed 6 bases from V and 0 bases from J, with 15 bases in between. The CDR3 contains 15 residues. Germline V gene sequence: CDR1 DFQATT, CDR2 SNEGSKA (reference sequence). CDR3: CSAETLAYSNQPQHF. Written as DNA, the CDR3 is TGCAGTGCCGAGACATTGGCGTATAGCAATCAGCCCCAGCATTTT.

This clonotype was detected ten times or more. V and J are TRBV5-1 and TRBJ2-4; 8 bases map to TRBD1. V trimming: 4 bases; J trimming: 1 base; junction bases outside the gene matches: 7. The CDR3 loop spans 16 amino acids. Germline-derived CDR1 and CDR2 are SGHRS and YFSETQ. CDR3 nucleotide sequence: TGCGCCAGCAGCCTGAAGACAGGGGCCGCCAAAAACATTCAGTACTTC. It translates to CASSLKTGAAKNIQYF.

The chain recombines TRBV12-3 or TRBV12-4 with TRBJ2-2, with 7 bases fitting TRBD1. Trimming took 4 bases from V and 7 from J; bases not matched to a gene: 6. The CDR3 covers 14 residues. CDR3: CASSSRGQNGELFF. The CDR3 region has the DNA TGTGCCAGCAGTTCCCGGGGACAGAACGGGGAGCTGTTTTTT.

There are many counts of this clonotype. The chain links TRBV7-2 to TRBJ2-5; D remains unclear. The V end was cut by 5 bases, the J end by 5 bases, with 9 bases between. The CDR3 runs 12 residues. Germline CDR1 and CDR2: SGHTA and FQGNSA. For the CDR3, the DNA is TGTGCCAGCAGCCAAAGTCGTGAGACCCAGTACTTC. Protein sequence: CASSQSRETQYF.

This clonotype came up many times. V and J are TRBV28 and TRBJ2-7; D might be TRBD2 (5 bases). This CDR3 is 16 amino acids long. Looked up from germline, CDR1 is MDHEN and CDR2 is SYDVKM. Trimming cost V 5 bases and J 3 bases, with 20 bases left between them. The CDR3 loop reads CASSSLGAVEVYEQYF. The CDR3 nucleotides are TGTGCCAGCAGTAGTCTGGGAGCGGTTGAGGTCTACGAGCAGTACTTC.

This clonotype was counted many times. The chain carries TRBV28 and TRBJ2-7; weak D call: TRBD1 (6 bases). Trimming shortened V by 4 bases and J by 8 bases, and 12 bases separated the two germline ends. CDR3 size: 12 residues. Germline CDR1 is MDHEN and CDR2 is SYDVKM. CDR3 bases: TGTGCCAGCAGTTCCCAGGGGACGAAGCAGTACTTC. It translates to CASSSQGTKQYF. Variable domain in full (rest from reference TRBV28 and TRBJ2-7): DVKVTQSSRYLVKRTGEKVFLECVQDMDHENMFWYRQDPGLGLRLIYFSYDVKMKEKGDIPEGYSVSREKKERFSLILESASTNQTSMYLCASSSQGTKQYFGPGTRLTVT.

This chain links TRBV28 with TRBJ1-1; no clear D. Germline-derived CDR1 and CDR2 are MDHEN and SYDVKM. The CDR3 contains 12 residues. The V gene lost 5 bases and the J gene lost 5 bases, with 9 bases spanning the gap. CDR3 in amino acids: CASSTTVTEAFF. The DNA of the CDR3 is TGTGCCAGCAGTACGACCGTTACTGAAGCTTTCTTT.

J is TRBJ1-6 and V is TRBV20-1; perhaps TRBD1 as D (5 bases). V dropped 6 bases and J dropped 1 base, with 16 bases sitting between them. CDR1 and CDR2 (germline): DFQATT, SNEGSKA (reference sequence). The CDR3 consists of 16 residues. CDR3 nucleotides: TGCAGTGCGGGTACCAGGGTGGGATCCTATAATTCACCCCTCCACTTT. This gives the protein CSAGTRVGSYNSPLHF.

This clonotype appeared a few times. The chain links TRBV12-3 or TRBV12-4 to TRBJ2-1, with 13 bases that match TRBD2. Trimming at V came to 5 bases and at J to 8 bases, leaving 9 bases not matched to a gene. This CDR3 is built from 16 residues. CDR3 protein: CASSRAGTSGIHEQFF. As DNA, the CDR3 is TGTGCCAGCAGTCGAGCCGGGACTAGCGGGATCCATGAGCAGTTCTTC.

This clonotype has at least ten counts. The CDR3 DNA sequence: TGTGCCAGCAGCCATTTAGGGTCAGATACGCAGTATTTT. Translated, it gives CASSHLGSDTQYF. This chain connects TRBV11-3 to TRBJ2-3; D gene uncertain. In germline, CDR1 is SGHNT, CDR2 YENEEA. The CDR3 runs 13 residues. Trimming removed 5 bases from V and 4 bases from J, with 10 bases in between.

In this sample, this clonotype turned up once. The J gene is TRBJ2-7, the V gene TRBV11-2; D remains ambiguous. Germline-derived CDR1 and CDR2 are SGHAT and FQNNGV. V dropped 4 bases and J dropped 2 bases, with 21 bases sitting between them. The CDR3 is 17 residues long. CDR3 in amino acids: CASSSSSSLTFPYEQYF. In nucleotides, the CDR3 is TGTGCCAGCAGCTCCTCATCGTCGTTGACTTTTCCCTACGAGCAGTACTTC.

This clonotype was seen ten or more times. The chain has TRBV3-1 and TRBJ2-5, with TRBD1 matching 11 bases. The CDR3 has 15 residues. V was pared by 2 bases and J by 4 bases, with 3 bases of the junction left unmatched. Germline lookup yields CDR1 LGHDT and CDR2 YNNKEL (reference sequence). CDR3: CASSQYGTGGETQYF. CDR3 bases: TGTGCCAGCAGCCAATACGGGACAGGGGGAGAGACCCAGTACTTC.

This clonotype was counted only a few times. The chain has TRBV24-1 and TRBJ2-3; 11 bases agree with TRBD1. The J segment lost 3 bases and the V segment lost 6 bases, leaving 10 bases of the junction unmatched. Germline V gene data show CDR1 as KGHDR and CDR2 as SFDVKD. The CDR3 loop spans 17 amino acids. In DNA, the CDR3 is TGTGCCACCAGTCCTTTTTCCGGGACAGGGGGGACAGATACGCAGTATTTT. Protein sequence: CATSPFSGTGGTDTQYF.

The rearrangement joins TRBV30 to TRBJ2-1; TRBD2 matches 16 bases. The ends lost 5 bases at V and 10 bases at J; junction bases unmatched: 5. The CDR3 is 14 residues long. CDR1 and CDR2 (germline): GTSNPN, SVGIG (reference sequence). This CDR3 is CAWEGLAGGEEQFF. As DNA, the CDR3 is TGTGCCTGGGAGGGACTAGCGGGAGGGGAGGAGCAGTTCTTC. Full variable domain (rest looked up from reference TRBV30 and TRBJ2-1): SQTIHQWPATLVQPVGSPLSLECTVEGTSNPNLYWYRQAAGRGLQLLFYSVGIGQISSEVPQNLSASRPQDRQFILSSKKLLLSDSGFYLCAWEGLAGGEEQFFGPGTRLTVL.

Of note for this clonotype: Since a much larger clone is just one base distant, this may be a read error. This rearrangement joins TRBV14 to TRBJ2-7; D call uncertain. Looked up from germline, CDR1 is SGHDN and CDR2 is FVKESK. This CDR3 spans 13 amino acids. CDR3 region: CASSQDDGYERYF. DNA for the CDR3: TGTGCCAGCAGCCAAGATGACGGCTACGAGCGGTACTTC.

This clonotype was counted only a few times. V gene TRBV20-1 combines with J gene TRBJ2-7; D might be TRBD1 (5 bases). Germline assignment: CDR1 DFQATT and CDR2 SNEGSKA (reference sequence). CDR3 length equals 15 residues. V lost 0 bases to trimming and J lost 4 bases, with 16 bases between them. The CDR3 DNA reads TGCAGTGCTAGAGATCGTCTTAACAGGCTATACGAGCAGTACTTC. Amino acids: CSARDRLNRLYEQYF.